The 29 T cell receptor beta chains in this list originate from one sample, sequenced in a study of molecular identifiers for immune sequencing clone quantification. MiXCR was run by TCRdb on the PCR reads, yielding one entry per CDR3 protein. The sample contains about 640,000 distinct CDR3 sequences, 15% to 20% of which appear only once. Sequencing was done on a sample of naive CD8+ T cells from blood, with Jurkat cell RNA spiked in. Subset: FACS-sorted CD8+CD4-CCR7+CD45RA+ naive T cells. These receptors originate from a human donor in good health. Some libraries in this study had Jurkat cell RNA spiked in.

With respect to this clonotype: Since a much larger clone is just one base distant, this may be a read error. This chain joins TRBV4-3 and TRBJ2-7, with D perhaps TRBD1 or TRBD2 (6 bases each). V lost 9 bases to trimming and J lost 3 bases, with 18 bases between them. Looked up from germline, CDR1 is LGHNA and CDR2 is YSLEER. The CDR3 has 14 residues. CDR3 DNA sequence: TGCGCCAGGGGGGGACACAGGTCCTTCTACGAGCAGTACTTC. Translating gives CARGGHRSFYEQYF.

This clonotype has ten or more counts. DNA of the CDR3: TGCAGCGTTGAAGGGGAGGGCGCAGATACGCAGTATTTT. Encoded protein: CSVEGEGADTQYF. The chain combines TRBV29-1 with TRBJ2-3; 7 nucleotides match TRBD2. The CDR3 is made up of 13 amino acids. The germline CDR1 and CDR2 sequences are SQVTM and ANQGSEA. Trimming at V came to 1 base and at J to 4 bases, leaving 2 bases not matched to a gene.

This clonotype has at least ten counts. This chain links TRBV4-3 with TRBJ2-7; D unresolved. CDR3 length: 15 residues. The germline CDR1 and CDR2 sequences are LGHNA and YSLEER. The germline V and J ends were trimmed by 0 bases and 2 bases, with 11 bases remaining between them. CDR3 coding DNA: TGCGCCAGCAGCCAAGACAGGAACCAAGCCTACGAGCAGTACTTC. Translated, it gives CASSQDRNQAYEQYF.

CDR3 residues: CASSLLARSHEQYF. The CDR3 coding sequence is TGTGCCAGCAGTTTATTAGCGAGAAGCCACGAGCAGTACTTC. The V call is TRBV6-5, the J call TRBJ2-7, with a weak D call TRBD2 (5 bases). The CDR3 is 14 residues long. Looked up from germline, CDR1 is MNHEY and CDR2 is SVGAGI. Trimming pared 4 bases from V and 5 bases from J, leaving 15 bases between.

This clonotype was seen repeatedly, ten times or more. The chain recombines TRBV20-1 with TRBJ2-5; D uncertain. This CDR3 has 14 amino acids. In germline, CDR1 is DFQATT, CDR2 SNEGSKA (reference sequence). V lost 1 base and J 1 base, leaving 10 bases between the germline ends. CDR3 loop: CSARGRSLQETQYF. CDR3 sequence (DNA): TGCAGTGCTAGAGGGCGCTCCCTCCAAGAGACCCAGTACTTC.

J is TRBJ2-7 and V is TRBV12-3 or TRBV12-4, with D uncertain. This CDR3 spans 13 amino acids. Deletions cut 3 bases from V and 0 bases from J, with 6 bases between. CDR3 amino acids: CASSFQASYEQYF. For the CDR3, the DNA is TGTGCCAGCAGTTTTCAGGCCTCCTACGAGCAGTACTTC.

Concerning this clonotype: One end of the junction does not line up with germline, which may come from a read error. The chain has TRBV5-6 and TRBJ1-3; no clear D gene. There are 13 residues in the CDR3. The germline gives CDR1 SGHDT, CDR2 YYEEEE. The CDR3 coding sequence is TGTGCCAGCAGCGCTGGTCTTGGAGACACCATATATTTT. Amino acid sequence: CASSAGLGDTIYF.

This clonotype came up many times. The rearrangement uses TRBV19 and TRBJ2-6; D gene unclear. With 9 bases removed from V and 2 bases from J, the gap between germline ends came to 20 bases. Germline-derived CDR1 and CDR2 are LNHDA and SQIVND (reference sequence). This CDR3 is built from 17 residues. Here the CDR3 reads CASEGMLERAGANVLTF. The CDR3 nucleotides are TGTGCCAGCGAAGGGATGTTGGAAAGGGCTGGGGCCAACGTCCTGACTTTC.

Points on this clonotype: A much larger clone sits a single nucleotide away, making a read error possible. The V gene is TRBV7-2, the J gene TRBJ1-6; D gene uncertain. The CDR3 covers 16 residues. V was trimmed by 5 bases and J by 13 bases, leaving 24 bases between them. Germline-derived CDR1 and CDR2 are SGHTA and FQGNSA. This CDR3 is CASSLLPRSESVPLHF. The DNA for the CDR3 is TGTGCCAGCAGCCTACTACCACGCTCAGAGTCAGTCCCCCTCCACTTT.

This clonotype has at least ten counts. The chain joins TRBV4-3 to TRBJ1-4; D is unresolved. The germline V gene has CDR1 LGHNA and CDR2 YSLEER. V gave up 0 bases and J gave up 6 bases, with 11 bases separating them. The CDR3 consists of 15 residues. The CDR3 sequence is CASSQEGLRHEKLFF. CDR3 coding DNA: TGCGCCAGCAGCCAAGAGGGCCTGCGCCATGAAAAACTGTTTTTT.

The gene calls are TRBV28 and TRBJ1-5, with no clear D. The germline CDR1 and CDR2 sequences are MDHEN and SYDVKM. This CDR3 has 13 residues. The V end was cut by 5 bases, the J end by 6 bases, with 11 bases between. CDR3 loop: CASSLTGCQPQHF. The DNA for the CDR3 is TGTGCCAGCAGTCTAACTGGTTGTCAGCCCCAGCATTTT.

In the case of this clonotype: A junction boundary mismatches the germline segment, possibly from a read error. This chain joins TRBV10-2 and TRBJ1-2, with 8 bases identical to TRBD1. The CDR3 loop spans 15 amino acids. Germline loops: CDR1 WSHSY, CDR2 SAAADI. The CDR3 DNA reads as TGCGCCAGCAGTGAGGTCGAGACAGGGGCGAATGGCCACACCTTC. This codes for CASSEVETGANGHTF.

There are many counts of this clonotype. The rearrangement links TRBV4-3 to TRBJ2-7; 8 bases line up with TRBD2. Germline trimming cut 5 bases from V and 3 bases from J; bases unmatched to any gene: 6. The CDR3 loop spans 14 amino acids. Per germline, CDR1 LGHNA and CDR2 YSLEER. In DNA form, the CDR3 reads TGCGCCAGCAGCGAAGGACTAGCAATCTACGAGCAGTACTTC. Protein: CASSEGLAIYEQYF.

The J gene is TRBJ2-7, the V gene TRBV21-1; the table's D call, TRBD2, has no DNA check behind it. TRBV21-1 constitutes a pseudogene. CDR3 length: 17 amino acids. The CDR3 is CASSKEDMGLAFHEQYF. The CDR3 DNA is TGTGCCAGCAGCAAAGAGGATATGGGACTAGCATTCCACGAGCAGTACTTC.

This clonotype occurred many times. This sequence joins TRBV4-1 and TRBJ2-5; D gene ambiguous. The CDR3 is 11 residues long. The germline gives CDR1 MGHRA, CDR2 YSYEKL. Between the trimmed V and J ends, which lost 4 bases and 4 bases, there was a span of 4 bases. This chain's CDR3 is CASSRSETQYF. CDR3 nucleotides: TGCGCCAGCAGCCGTTCAGAGACCCAGTACTTC.

This clonotype was observed a few times. The CDR3 bases are TGTGCCAGCAGACCCAGGGGTTCCTACGAGCAGTACTTC. Its translation: CASRPRGSYEQYF. This rearrangement joins TRBV2 to TRBJ2-7, with D possibly being TRBD1 (6 bases). CDR1 and CDR2 (germline): SNHLY, FYNNEI. The V end was cut by 6 bases, the J end by 1 base, with 10 bases between. The CDR3 runs 13 residues.

With respect to this clonotype: A much larger clone is a single base away; this may be a read error. The chain links TRBV25-1 to TRBJ2-7; D is undetermined. CDR3 length: 13 amino acids. Germline CDR1 and CDR2: MGHDK and SYGVNS. V dropped 7 bases and J dropped 4 bases, with 14 bases sitting between them. The DNA for the CDR3 is TGTGCCAGCAATGGATCCTACCTATACGAGCAGTACTTC. This codes for CASNGSYLYEQYF.

About this clonotype itself: With a much larger clone just one base away, this may be a read error. Given the absence of the conserved phenylalanine or tryptophan at the CDR3 end, a read error is likely. The rearrangement links TRBV5-1 to TRBJ2-7; D is uncertain. Between the trimmed V and J ends, which lost 6 bases and 0 bases, there was a span of 10 bases. CDR3 length: 13 amino acids. CDR1 and CDR2 (germline): SGHRS, YFSETQ. Written as DNA, the CDR3 is TGCGCCAGCACGGTCGATGCCTCCTACGAGCAGTACCTC. It is translated as CASTVDASYEQYL.

This clonotype was found many times. The CDR3 DNA sequence: TGTGCCAGCAGCTTGGTGCAGTCCTACTACGAGCAGTACTTC. This translates into CASSLVQSYYEQYF. The chain has TRBV5-6 and TRBJ2-7, with unresolved D. This CDR3 is built from 14 residues. Trimming took off 0 bases at V and 3 bases at J, with 10 bases between the two ends. The germline V gene has CDR1 SGHDT and CDR2 YYEEEE.

This clonotype was detected ten times or more. The chain joins TRBV24-1 to TRBJ2-2; TRBD1 matches at 9 bases. This CDR3 has 15 amino acids. After removal of 6 bases from V and 6 bases from J, the junction contained 7 bases not matched to a gene. CDR1 is KGHDR and CDR2 is SFDVKD in the germline V gene. CDR3 coding DNA: TGTGCCACCAGTCTCAAACAGGGGGCTCCCGGGGAGCTGTTTTTT. This codes for CATSLKQGAPGELFF.

Comments on this clonotype: This clone may be a read error of a much larger clone one base away. This chain uses TRBV4-3 with TRBJ2-1; maybe TRBD1 (5 bases). The length of the CDR3 is 14 residues. CDR1 and CDR2 from the germline V gene are LGHNA and YSLEER. The CDR3 reads CASSQEQDYNDQFF. CDR3 nucleotide sequence: TGCGCCAGCAGCCAGGAACAGGATTACAATGATCAGTTCTTC.

This clonotype was found a few times. The chain couples TRBV6-2 or TRBV6-3 to TRBJ1-2; 7 nucleotides agree with TRBD1. This CDR3 is 15 amino acids long. Germline V gives CDR1 MNHEY, CDR2 SVGEGT. The V and J ends lost 2 bases and 3 bases, in that order; junction bases with no gene match: 6. CDR3 DNA sequence: TGTGCCAGCAGTTACCGGGGACAGCTCCACTATGGCTACACCTTC. It translates to CASSYRGQLHYGYTF.

Many counts were recorded for this clonotype. V gene TRBV30 combines with J gene TRBJ1-1; 11 nucleotides agree with TRBD1. CDR3 length equals 14 residues. The germline V gene has CDR1 GTSNPN and CDR2 SVGIG (reference sequence). V lost 4 bases to trimming and J lost 6 bases; unmatched junction nucleotides: 7. CDR3 sequence reads: CAWKNPGQGAEAFF. In DNA, the CDR3 is TGTGCCTGGAAAAACCCGGGACAGGGGGCTGAAGCTTTCTTT.

In this sample, this clonotype turned up many times. The rearrangement uses TRBV2 and TRBJ2-2; D could derive from TRBD1 or TRBD2 (5 bases each). Trimming removed 7 bases from V and 3 bases from J, with 9 bases in between. The V gene's germline CDR1 is SNHLY and CDR2 FYNNEI. The CDR3 is 13 residues long. CDR3 residues: CASKGTYTGELFF. CDR3 DNA: TGTGCCAGCAAGGGGACGTACACCGGGGAGCTGTTTTTT.

In its sample, this clonotype was seen a few times. The V call is TRBV6-5, the J call TRBJ1-2; D gene ambiguous. The V end lost 3 bases, the J end lost 8 bases, and 13 bases lay between the germline ends. Germline V gene data show CDR1 as MNHEY and CDR2 as SVGAGI. This CDR3 is 13 amino acids long. CDR3 sequence: CASSYGGAIGYTF. The CDR3 nucleotides are TGTGCCAGCAGTTATGGCGGAGCGATAGGCTACACCTTC.

This clonotype occurred once. A much larger clone differs from this one at a single base, so this may be a read error. The V gene is TRBV27, the J gene TRBJ1-5; a possible D gene is TRBD1 (5 bases). This CDR3 comprises 15 residues. V was pared by 2 bases and J by 5 bases, with 13 bases between. The germline gives CDR1 MNHEY, CDR2 SMNVEV (reference sequence). The CDR3 sequence: CASSLVGLIDQPQHF. Written as DNA, the CDR3 is TGTGCCAGCAGTTTAGTGGGACTGATAGATCAGCCCCAGCATTTT.

This clonotype was detected a few times. This chain uses TRBV4-3 with TRBJ2-5; no clear D. This CDR3 contains 15 residues. In germline, CDR1 is LGHNA, CDR2 YSLEER. Trimming took 3 bases from V and 2 from J, leaving 13 bases between them. The CDR3 sequence is CASSQAESIQETQYF. As DNA, the CDR3 is TGCGCCAGCAGCCAGGCTGAGTCTATTCAAGAGACCCAGTACTTC.

The V and J genes are TRBV6-5 and TRBJ2-3; D not certain. With 8 bases removed from V and 6 bases from J, the gap between germline ends came to 9 bases. Germline V gene sequence: CDR1 MNHEY, CDR2 SVGAGI. This CDR3 spans 11 amino acids. The CDR3 DNA follows: TGTGCCAGCGGCACCCTCGATACGCAGTATTTT. Protein product: CASGTLDTQYF.

The genes are TRBV4-3 and TRBJ1-2; D is perhaps TRBD1 (6 bases). The CDR3 is 16 residues long. Germline values: CDR1 LGHNA, CDR2 YSLEER. With 0 bases removed from V and 3 bases from J, the gap between germline ends came to 14 bases. The CDR3 sequence: CASSQDWGRGDYGYTF. CDR3 sequence (DNA): TGCGCCAGCAGCCAAGATTGGGGCAGGGGAGACTATGGCTACACCTTC.